This TCR beta chain was sequenced for a study of T-cell reconstitution after alpha-beta-depleted transplantation in children. Unique molecular identifiers were incorporated during preparation of the TCRbeta library. TCRdb ran MiXCR on the PCR reads and lists one entry per CDR3 protein. The sample holds some 200,000 distinct CDR3 sequences, approximately 6.9% seen once. The germline V gene encodes CDR1 MNHEY and CDR2 SMNVEV (reference sequence). V lost 4 bases, J lost 2 bases, and 6 bases lay in between. There are 14 residues in the CDR3. Study results and limitations: Hyperexpanded clones declined; after one year, newly produced T cells mostly supplied diversity.

This clonotype was seen repeatedly, ten times or more. The antigen is not known. Specimen: PBMCs, collected before TCRalphabeta/CD19-depleted stem cell transplant. This TCR was recovered from a boy younger than 10 with acute lymphoblastic leukemia, due to receive a stem cell transplant. The chain recombines TRBV27 with TRBJ2-6; D remains ambiguous. Here the CDR3 DNA reads TGTGCCAGCAGTTGGGTAACTGGGGCCAACGTCCTGACTTTC. Amino acids: CASSWVTGANVLTF.